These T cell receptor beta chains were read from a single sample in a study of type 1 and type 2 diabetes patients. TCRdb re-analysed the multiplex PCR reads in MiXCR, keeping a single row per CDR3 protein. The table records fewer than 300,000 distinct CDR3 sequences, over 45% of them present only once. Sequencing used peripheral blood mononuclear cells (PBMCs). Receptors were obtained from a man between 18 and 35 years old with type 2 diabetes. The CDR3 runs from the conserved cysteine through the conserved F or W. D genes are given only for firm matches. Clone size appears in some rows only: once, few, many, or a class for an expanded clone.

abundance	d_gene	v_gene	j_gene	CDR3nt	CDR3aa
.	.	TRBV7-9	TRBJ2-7	TGTGCCAGCAGCCCAGTCACCCTATACGAGCAGTACTTC	CASSPVTLYEQYF
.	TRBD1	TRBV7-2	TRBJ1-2	TGTGCCAGCAGCATTCGGGACAGGGATGGCTACACCTTC	CASSIRDRDGYTF
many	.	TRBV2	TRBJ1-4	TGTGCCAGCAGTGAAGCGCGCAGGGGAGGAGAAAAACTGTTTTTT	CASSEARRGGEKLFF
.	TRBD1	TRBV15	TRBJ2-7	TGTGCCACCAGTACGGGACAGGGGTCCGAGCAGTACTTC	CATSTGQGSEQYF
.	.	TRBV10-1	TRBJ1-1	TGCGCCAGCAGTGAGGTTGGCCGGGCAGGGGACTTGAACACTGAAGCTTTCTTT	CASSEVGRAGDLNTEAFF
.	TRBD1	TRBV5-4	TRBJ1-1	TGTGCCAGCAGCCCACGGACAGGGGAACTTGAAGCTTTCTTT	CASSPRTGELEAFF
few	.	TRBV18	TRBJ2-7	TGTGCCAGCTCACCGGTAAATCGGGACGAGCAGTACTTC	CASSPVNRDEQYF
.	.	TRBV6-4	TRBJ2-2	TGTGCCAACAGGTTAGGGGAAACCGGGGAGCTGTTTTTT	CANRLGETGELFF
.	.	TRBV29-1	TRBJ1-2	TGCAGCGTTCCGGAGGGGGTCTATGGCTACACCTTC	CSVPEGVYGYTF
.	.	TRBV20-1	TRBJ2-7	TGCAGTGCCCCCAGCGCGGGACCGGCCTACGAGCAGTACTTC	CSAPSAGPAYEQYF